The 23 T cell receptor beta chains below were found in one sample sequenced in a study of neurological immune-mediated disorders (dated by TCRdb to about 2019). The receptor library was made with 5' RACE. For sequencing, an Illumina HiSeq 2500 was employed. TCRdb reworked the public reads: Q25 trimming with fastp, MiXCR clone assembly, productive beta chains retained. Entries that share a CDR3 protein sequence are merged under the most common genes and DNA. The sample table holds tens of thousands of distinct CDR3 sequences, of which just under 4% were seen once. Around 2% of the sample lies in the top ten. Sequenced input: CD4+ T cells from blood. The receptors stem from a woman in her 40s with multiple sclerosis.

This clonotype was seen ten or more times. V and J are TRBV24-1 and TRBJ2-1; D might be TRBD2 (5 bases). Germline CDR1 and CDR2: KGHDR and SFDVKD. V lost 5 bases to trimming and J lost 9 bases, with 13 bases between them. The CDR3 is made up of 13 amino acids. The CDR3 sequence: CATSGGWAGEQFF. The CDR3 nucleotides are TGTGCCACCAGTGGGGGATGGGCGGGTGAGCAGTTCTTC.

This clonotype was observed at least ten times. The chain uses TRBV5-1 and TRBJ2-3, with 9 bases fitting TRBD1. The CDR3 runs to 14 residues. Unmatched junction bases numbered 3, after V lost 4 bases and J lost 3 bases. Germline loops: CDR1 SGHRS, CDR2 YFSETQ. CDR3 loop: CASSRTGATDTQYF. The DNA of the CDR3 is TGCGCCAGCAGCCGGACAGGGGCTACAGATACGCAGTATTTT. The entire variable domain, with the rest obtained from reference TRBV5-1 and TRBJ2-3, is as follows: KAGVTQTPRYLIKTRGQQVTLSCSPISGHRSVSWYQQTPGQGLQFLFEYFSETQRNKGNFPGRFSGRQFSNSRSEMNVSTLELGDSALYLCASSRTGATDTQYFGPGTRLTVL.

This clonotype was seen more than once but under ten times. The V call is TRBV10-3, the J call TRBJ1-5, with 7 bases matching TRBD1. The CDR3 runs to 15 residues. Germline V gives CDR1 ENHRY, CDR2 SYGVKD. V was pared by 6 bases and J by 0 bases, with 5 bases of the junction left unmatched. The CDR3 nucleotides are TGTGCCATCAGGCGGGACAGCAATAGCAATCAGCCCCAGCATTTT. The encoded protein is CAIRRDSNSNQPQHF.

This clonotype showed up many times. The chain links TRBV12-3 or TRBV12-4 to TRBJ2-3, with 10 bases fitting TRBD2. CDR3 length: 16 amino acids. The J segment lost 5 bases and the V segment lost 2 bases, leaving 7 bases of the junction unmatched. The CDR3, as DNA: TGTGCCAGCAGTTTACTCAGCGGGGGGGAAATAGATACGCAGTATTTT. This sequence encodes CASSLLSGGEIDTQYF.

This clonotype was seen many times. The rearrangement links TRBV29-1 to TRBJ1-2; unclear D gene. CDR3 size: 11 residues. Germline lookup yields CDR1 SQVTM and CDR2 ANQGSEA. The V gene lost 6 bases and the J gene lost 4 bases, with 9 bases spanning the gap. CDR3 sequence: CSVASLYGYTF. DNA of the CDR3: TGCAGCGTCGCGAGTCTCTATGGCTACACCTTC.

This clonotype has ten or more counts. The rearrangement joins TRBV2 to TRBJ1-6; no clear D gene. CDR3 length equals 16 residues. CDR1 is SNHLY, CDR2 FYNNEI, per germline. Trimming cost V 4 bases and J 5 bases, with 15 bases left between them. DNA of the CDR3: TGTGCCAGCAGTGGGGTTCAGCGCCTCAATAATTCACCCCTCCACTTT. Protein sequence: CASSGVQRLNNSPLHF.

This clonotype was seen at least ten times. The chain combines TRBV7-9 with TRBJ2-2; 10 bases line up with TRBD2. This CDR3 contains 17 residues. The V and J ends lost 1 base and 3 bases, in that order; junction bases with no gene match: 5. CDR1 and CDR2 (germline): SEHNR, FQNEAQ (reference sequence). The CDR3 DNA reads TGTGCCAGCAGCTTAGTTCCTAGCGGGGGCTACACCGGGGAGCTGTTTTTT. Amino acid sequence: CASSLVPSGGYTGELFF.

This clonotype has at least ten counts. J is TRBJ2-1 and V is TRBV11-3, with a weak D call TRBD2 (7 bases). Trimming removed 5 bases at V and 2 bases at J, with 13 bases between. The CDR3 length is 15 residues. CDR1 and CDR2 from the germline V gene are SGHNT and YENEEA. CDR3 sequence: CASSAGAGTYNEQFF. CDR3 DNA: TGTGCCAGCAGCGCGGGGGCGGGGACCTACAATGAGCAGTTCTTC. Full variable domain (outside the CDR3, taken from reference TRBV11-3 and TRBJ2-1): EAGVVQSPRYKIIEKKQPVAFWCNPISGHNTLYWYLQNLGQGPELLIRYENEEAVDDSQLPKDRFSAERLKGVDSTLKIQPAELGDSAVYLCASSAGAGTYNEQFFGPGTRLTVL.

This clonotype was recorded at least ten times. J is TRBJ1-2 and V is TRBV20-1; unclear D gene. Germline CDR1 reads DFQATT; CDR2 reads SNEGSKA (reference sequence). Trimming cost V 2 bases and J 2 bases, with 6 bases left between them. This CDR3 has 12 amino acids. CDR3 protein: CSARNRNYGYTF. DNA of the CDR3: TGCAGTGCTAGAAACAGAAACTATGGCTACACCTTC.

This clonotype has at least ten counts. The V call is TRBV5-1, the J call TRBJ2-1, with D perhaps matching TRBD2 (5 bases). CDR1 and CDR2 from the germline V gene are SGHRS and YFSETQ. This CDR3 is 14 amino acids long. Trimming left V 9 bases short and J 0 bases short, with 13 bases between. The CDR3 spells CATSVGSSYNEQFF. The CDR3 DNA reads as TGCGCCACCTCAGTGGGGAGCTCCTACAATGAGCAGTTCTTC.

This clonotype was detected many times. The CDR3 DNA is TGCAGTGCTAGAGATCCGGGACTCCAAGAGACCCAGTACTTC. Amino acid sequence: CSARDPGLQETQYF. The V and J genes are TRBV20-1 and TRBJ2-5, with D possibly TRBD2 on 6 matching bases. This CDR3 comprises 14 residues. With 0 bases removed from V and 1 base from J, the gap between germline ends came to 9 bases. Germline V CDR1 and CDR2: DFQATT, SNEGSKA (reference sequence).

This clonotype showed up many times. The CDR3 nucleotides are TGTGCCAGCAGCTTCCTGCCGGATCTGGGCATTCAGTACTTC. Its translation: CASSFLPDLGIQYF. V usage is TRBV7-2 and J usage is TRBJ2-4; no definite D call. Deletions cut 3 bases from V and 9 bases from J, with 15 bases between. The CDR3 runs 14 residues. The germline gives CDR1 SGHTA, CDR2 FQGNSA. Variable domain in full (rest from reference TRBV7-2 and TRBJ2-4): GAGVSQSPSNKVTEKGKDVELRCDPISGHTALYWYRQSLGQGLEFLIYFQGNSAPDKSGLPSDRFSAERTGGSVSTLTIQRTQQEDSAVYLCASSFLPDLGIQYFGAGTRLSVL.

Ten or more counts support this clonotype. The chain uses TRBV20-1 and TRBJ1-1; 7 bases agree with TRBD1. Germline trimming cut 4 bases from V and 2 bases from J; bases unmatched to any gene: 7. Germline CDR1 and CDR2: DFQATT and SNEGSKA (reference sequence). The CDR3 runs to 14 residues. The CDR3, as DNA: TGCAGTGCTAACCCTACAGGGGCTAACACTGAAGCTTTCTTT. The encoded protein is CSANPTGANTEAFF.

This clonotype was seen at least ten times. The J gene is TRBJ2-7, the V gene TRBV29-1; 9 bases match TRBD1. After removal of 2 bases from V and 0 bases from J, the junction contained 8 bases not matched to a gene. The length of the CDR3 is 16 residues. Germline CDR1 reads SQVTM; CDR2 reads ANQGSEA. The CDR3 loop reads CSVESGGTGTSYEQYF. The CDR3 DNA sequence: TGCAGCGTTGAATCTGGCGGGACAGGGACCTCCTACGAGCAGTACTTC.

This clonotype was observed at least ten times. This chain connects TRBV12-3 or TRBV12-4 to TRBJ1-1; possibly TRBD1 for D (5 bases). This CDR3 region has 14 residues. V was clipped by 6 bases and J by 4 bases, with 15 bases between them. DNA for the CDR3: TGTGCCAGCAGACAAGCCAACAGGCGCACTGAAGCTTTCTTT. It specifies CASRQANRRTEAFF.

This clonotype occurred many times. The chain joins TRBV12-3 or TRBV12-4 to TRBJ2-3; D perhaps matches TRBD1 (6 bases). CDR3 length: 13 residues. The ends were cut back, 6 bases at V and 4 bases at J, with 11 bases in the middle. This CDR3 is CASRTGRPDTQYF. The CDR3 DNA reads TGTGCCAGCAGAACAGGGCGTCCAGATACGCAGTATTTT.

This clonotype has at least ten counts. The chain employs TRBV2 and TRBJ2-1; D possibly uses TRBD1 or TRBD2 (5 bases each). Germline V gene data show CDR1 as SNHLY and CDR2 as FYNNEI. V gave up 5 bases and J gave up 8 bases, with 13 bases separating them. The CDR3 is 13 amino acids. The CDR3 loop is CASSTRLGDEQFF. CDR3 in DNA: TGTGCCAGCAGTACCCGACTGGGGGATGAGCAGTTCTTC.

This clonotype was detected ten times or more. V and J are TRBV3-1 and TRBJ2-3; 9 bases match TRBD2. This CDR3 is 18 amino acids long. CDR1 is LGHDT, CDR2 YNNKEL, per germline (reference sequence). J lost 6 bases, V lost 1 base, and 14 bases had no gene match. CDR3: CASSQGNLAGAQSDTQYF. In nucleotides, the CDR3 is TGTGCCAGCAGCCAAGGAAATTTAGCGGGGGCCCAATCGGATACGCAGTATTTT.

This clonotype was detected many times. V usage is TRBV6-1 and J usage is TRBJ2-7; tentatively, D is TRBD1 (6 bases). The CDR3 has 11 amino acids. Germline assignment: CDR1 MNHNS and CDR2 SASEGT. Trimming took off 3 bases at V and 6 bases at J, with 6 bases between the two ends. For the CDR3, the DNA is TGTGCCAGCAGTGAGGACAGCGAGCAGTACTTC. The encoded protein is CASSEDSEQYF.

This clonotype was observed many times. This chain joins TRBV12-3 or TRBV12-4 and TRBJ2-7; 7 nucleotides line up with TRBD2. The CDR3 sequence is 14 residues long. J lost 4 bases, V lost 4 bases, and 7 bases had no gene match. This CDR3 is CASSWSSGSYEQYF. The CDR3 nucleotides are TGTGCCAGCAGTTGGTCTAGCGGTTCATACGAGCAGTACTTC.

This clonotype was counted many times. This chain connects TRBV11-2 to TRBJ2-5; tentative D call: TRBD2 (5 bases). The CDR3 contains 14 residues. V was cut by 5 bases and J by 5 bases, with 15 bases left in between. Germline V CDR1 and CDR2: SGHAT, FQNNGV. As DNA, the CDR3 is TGTGCCAGCAGCGCAAGCGCGGGTCGGGAGACCCAGTACTTC. Translation gives CASSASAGRETQYF. Full variable domain (missing parts from reference TRBV11-2 and TRBJ2-5): EAGVAQSPRYKIIEKRQSVAFWCNPISGHATLYWYQQILGQGPKLLIQFQNNGVVDDSQLPKDRFSAERLKGVDSTLKIQPAKLEDSAVYLCASSASAGRETQYFGPGTRLLVL.

This clonotype was detected many times. This chain uses TRBV28 with TRBJ1-5; perhaps TRBD1 as D (6 bases). The CDR3 spans 12 residues. From germline, CDR1 is MDHEN and CDR2 SYDVKM. Deletions cut 6 bases from V and 6 bases from J, with 9 bases between. The CDR3 protein is CASSIGGQPQHF. In nucleotides, the CDR3 is TGTGCCAGCAGCATAGGGGGTCAGCCCCAGCATTTT.

This clonotype was observed at least ten times. This sequence joins TRBV11-2 and TRBJ1-2; 11 bases are a match to TRBD1. The CDR3 contains 16 residues. V lost 5 bases, J lost 8 bases, and 13 bases stayed unmatched. The germline CDR1 and CDR2 sequences are SGHAT and FQNNGV. The CDR3 loop reads CASSPGTGGNFGGYTF. The CDR3 DNA is TGTGCCAGCAGCCCAGGGACAGGGGGAAACTTCGGAGGCTACACCTTC.